These 28 T cell receptor beta chains came from one sample sequenced in a study of blood T cell repertoires in COVID-19. Here immunoSEQ multiplex PCR was the method, and the copy in TCRdb shows in-frame clones only, minus some. The profile shows around 220,000 clones, around 82% of them singletons. The sample was PBMCs or T cells enriched from blood (not recorded which). The receptors derive from a middle-aged woman with acute COVID-19.

The J gene is TRBJ2-2, the V gene TRBV10-1, with 13 positions matching TRBD2. Germline V CDR1 and CDR2: WNHNN, SYGVQD (reference sequence). Trimming took 6 bases from V and 3 from J; bases not matched to a gene: 10. The CDR3 has 18 residues. This CDR3 reads CASRETGTSGVDTGELFF. In DNA, the CDR3 is TGCGCCAGCAGAGAAACCGGGACTAGCGGGGTCGACACCGGGGAGCTGTTTTTT.

The V call is TRBV2, the J call TRBJ1-2; D is ambiguous. The CDR3 has 12 residues. Trimming stripped 5 bases from V and 1 base from J, with 5 bases between. CDR1 and CDR2 from the germline V gene are SNHLY and FYNNEI. The CDR3 DNA reads as TGTGCCAGCAGTTCCGTTAACTATGGCTACACCTTC. Translating it yields CASSSVNYGYTF.

The chain recombines TRBV29-1 with TRBJ2-3; TRBD1 might be the D (5 bases). V was trimmed by 5 bases and J by 4 bases, leaving 22 bases between them. This CDR3 has 16 amino acids. Germline V CDR1 and CDR2: SQVTM, ANQGSEA. The CDR3 sequence: CSVISQESGAADTQYF. The CDR3 coding sequence is TGCAGCGTTATTTCTCAGGAAAGTGGGGCAGCAGATACGCAGTATTTT.

The gene calls are TRBV19 and TRBJ2-7, with 7 positions matching TRBD1. Germline trimming cut 3 bases from V and 0 bases from J; bases unmatched to any gene: 2. The CDR3 covers 14 residues. From germline, CDR1 is LNHDA and CDR2 SQIVND (reference sequence). This CDR3 reads CASSMTGTSYEQYF. The CDR3 nucleotides read TGTGCCAGTAGTATGACAGGGACCTCCTACGAGCAGTACTTC. Combining the CDR3 with reference TRBV19 and TRBJ2-7 gives the whole variable domain DGGITQSPKYLFRKEGQNVTLSCEQNLNHDAMYWYRQDPGQGLRLIYYSQIVNDFQKGDIAEGYSVSREKKESFPLTVTSAQKNPTAFYLCASSMTGTSYEQYFGPGTRLTVT.

V is TRBV19 and J is TRBJ1-4; TRBD1 matches 9 bases. With 5 bases clipped from V and 5 bases from J, the junction kept 6 bases outside the gene matches. This CDR3 is built from 15 residues. Looked up from germline, CDR1 is LNHDA and CDR2 is SQIVND (reference sequence). DNA for the CDR3: TGTGCCAGTAGTCTCCCGGGACAGGGAAATGAAAAACTGTTTTTT. It codes for CASSLPGQGNEKLFF.

This clone turned up a few times. V is TRBV19 and J is TRBJ1-5; 9 bases match TRBD1. This CDR3 comprises 15 residues. Germline trimming cut 7 bases from V and 2 bases from J; bases unmatched to any gene: 6. Looked up from germline, CDR1 is LNHDA and CDR2 is SQIVND (reference sequence). The CDR3 region is CASTMTGGGNQPQHF. In DNA form, the CDR3 reads TGTGCCAGTACCATGACAGGGGGGGGCAATCAGCCCCAGCATTTT.

A remark on this clone: The same CDR3 arises from other DNA sequences in this sample as well. V gene TRBV28 combines with J gene TRBJ1-2, with 9 bases aligning to TRBD1. Per the germline V gene, CDR1 is MDHEN and CDR2 is SYDVKM. The CDR3 length is 13 residues. Trimming at V came to 4 bases and at J to 8 bases, leaving 5 bases not matched to a gene. CDR3 amino acids: CASSWGQGRGYTF. The CDR3 DNA is TGTGCCAGCAGTTGGGGACAGGGAAGAGGCTACACCTTC.

The rearrangement links TRBV23-1 to TRBJ1-1; TRBD1 aligns across 11 bases. TRBV23-1 falls under the ORF class, with uncertain function. Trimming took 5 bases from V and 1 from J; bases not matched to a gene: 3. The CDR3 sequence is 15 residues long. This CDR3 is CASSNGTGGNTEAFF. In DNA, the CDR3 is TGCGCCAGCAGTAACGGGACAGGGGGGAACACTGAAGCTTTCTTT.

The chain joins TRBV28 to TRBJ1-2; D is perhaps TRBD1 (6 bases). The CDR3 consists of 14 residues. Germline CDR1 and CDR2: MDHEN and SYDVKM. Trimming shortened V by 5 bases and J by 5 bases, and 15 bases separated the two germline ends. CDR3 in DNA: TGTGCCAGCAGTCAACCAAACAGGGTATATGGCTACACCTTC. Translating it yields CASSQPNRVYGYTF.

The rearrangement joins TRBV18 to TRBJ1-5, with 7 bases matching TRBD1. The germline CDR1 and CDR2 sequences are KGHSH and LQKENI. CDR3 length: 12 amino acids. V shed 6 bases, J shed 9 bases, and the junction held 5 bases outside the gene matches. The CDR3 loop is CASSQKGAPQHF. CDR3 nucleotide sequence: TGTGCCAGCTCCCAAAAGGGGGCGCCCCAGCATTTT.

The CDR3: CASSEGHSGNTIYF. The CDR3 DNA reads as TGCGCCAGCAGTGAGGGACACTCTGGAAACACCATATATTTT. V and J are TRBV10-1 and TRBJ1-3; the D gene is possibly TRBD1 (5 bases). There are 14 residues in the CDR3. Trimming took off 2 bases at V and 0 bases at J, with 5 bases between the two ends. From germline, CDR1 is WNHNN and CDR2 SYGVQD (reference sequence).

The rearrangement joins TRBV6-1 to TRBJ2-3; D may be TRBD2 (6 bases). Trimming cost V 2 bases and J 6 bases, with 9 bases left between them. CDR3 length equals 13 residues. The germline gives CDR1 MNHNS, CDR2 SASEGT. CDR3 amino acids: CASSETRGDTQYF. The CDR3 DNA is TGTGCCAGCAGTGAAACTCGGGGGGATACGCAGTATTTT.

This sequence joins TRBV27 and TRBJ1-2; 10 bases are shared with TRBD1. The CDR3 has 17 amino acids. Germline V gives CDR1 MNHEY, CDR2 SMNVEV (reference sequence). The J segment lost 5 bases and the V segment lost 4 bases, leaving 13 bases of the junction unmatched. This chain's CDR3 is CASSSTPRQGALYGYTF. DNA for the CDR3: TGTGCCAGCAGTTCAACCCCACGACAGGGGGCCCTTTATGGCTACACCTTC.

This clone was recorded many times. The chain uses TRBV20-1 and TRBJ1-1, with D perhaps TRBD1 (6 bases). The CDR3 covers 11 residues. Deletions cut 3 bases from V and 10 bases from J, with 12 bases between. From germline, CDR1 is DFQATT and CDR2 SNEGSKA (reference sequence). The CDR3 nucleotides are TGCAGTGCTAGGAAGGGGGAGGGAGCTTTCTTT. Its translation: CSARKGEGAFF.

This chain uses TRBV9 with TRBJ1-6; 11 bases match TRBD1. This CDR3 spans 17 amino acids. The V segment lost 0 bases and the J segment 9 bases; nucleotides outside the gene matches: 8. Germline CDR1 and CDR2: SGDLS and YYNGEE. CDR3 nucleotides: TGTGCCAGCAGCGTAGCCCACCGGACAGGGGGCTCTTCACCCCTCCACTTT. Translating gives CASSVAHRTGGSSPLHF.

The chain joins TRBV5-1 to TRBJ1-2; 9 bases map to TRBD1. The CDR3 consists of 14 residues. From germline, CDR1 is SGHRS and CDR2 YFSETQ. After removal of 3 bases from V and 4 bases from J, the junction contained 4 bases not matched to a gene. CDR3 sequence: CASSSDRGLYGYTF. For the CDR3, the DNA is TGCGCCAGCAGCTCGGACAGGGGCCTCTATGGCTACACCTTC. Drawing the rest from reference TRBV5-1 and TRBJ1-2, the complete variable domain is KAGVTQTPRYLIKTRGQQVTLSCSPISGHRSVSWYQQTPGQGLQFLFEYFSETQRNKGNFPGRFSGRQFSNSRSEMNVSTLELGDSALYLCASSSDRGLYGYTFGSGTRLTVV.

This chain joins TRBV28 and TRBJ2-7, with D possibly TRBD1 on 6 matching bases. The CDR3 has 15 residues. V lost 3 bases to trimming and J lost 5 bases, with 17 bases between them. Germline values: CDR1 MDHEN, CDR2 SYDVKM. The CDR3 bases are TGTGCCAGCAGTTTGGTAGGACAGTCCCTGGACGAGCAGTACTTC. Protein product: CASSLVGQSLDEQYF.

The rearrangement joins TRBV5-4 to TRBJ2-5; maybe TRBD2 (6 bases). Looked up from germline, CDR1 is SGHNT and CDR2 is YYREEE (reference sequence). V lost 9 bases to trimming and J lost 3 bases, with 18 bases between them. The CDR3 extends over 14 amino acids. CDR3 bases: TGTGCCACCCAGACGGGTCGGGGGAAAGAGACCCAGTACTTC. Translation: CATQTGRGKETQYF.

This chain connects TRBV18 to TRBJ2-7; a weak D match, TRBD2 (5 bases). CDR1 and CDR2 (germline): KGHSH, LQKENI. V shed 3 bases and J shed 4 bases, with 13 bases lying between them. This CDR3 comprises 14 residues. The CDR3 DNA follows: TGTGCCAGCTCACCGGTTCCGGGAACATACGAGCAGTACTTC. Translating it yields CASSPVPGTYEQYF. Using reference TRBV18 and TRBJ2-7 for the parts outside the CDR3, the full variable domain is NAGVMQNPRHLVRRRGQEARLRCSPMKGHSHVYWYRQLPEEGLKFMVYLQKENIIDESGMPKERFSAEFPKEGPSILRIQQVVRGDSAAYFCASSPVPGTYEQYFGPGTRLTVT.

The chain employs TRBV29-1 and TRBJ1-5; 7 bases fit TRBD1. J lost 4 bases, V lost 6 bases, and 6 bases had no gene match. The CDR3 spans 13 residues. Germline V gene sequence: CDR1 SQVTM, CDR2 ANQGSEA. Here the CDR3 reads CSVGDSLNQPQHF. The CDR3 bases are TGCAGCGTCGGGGACAGCTTGAATCAGCCCCAGCATTTT.

This clone has just a few counts. The chain carries TRBV24-1 and TRBJ2-1; 7 bases agree with TRBD2. There are 15 residues in the CDR3. J was trimmed by 5 bases and V by 3 bases; bases with no gene match: 6. CDR1 KGHDR and CDR2 SFDVKD come from the germline V gene. This chain's CDR3 is CATSDGRENHNEQFF. The CDR3 DNA follows: TGTGCCACCAGTGATGGGCGGGAGAACCACAATGAGCAGTTCTTC.

The J gene is TRBJ1-3, the V gene TRBV6-5; 7 bases line up with TRBD1. V trimming: 6 bases; J trimming: 3 bases; junction bases outside the gene matches: 5. This CDR3 contains 14 residues. Germline CDR1 and CDR2: MNHEY and SVGAGI. The CDR3 coding sequence is TGTGCCAGCAGGACAGGGTCTGTTGGAAACACCATATATTTT. It yields the protein CASRTGSVGNTIYF.

DNA for the CDR3: TGTGCCAGCAGTGAAGCCATGGAGACAGTCTATAATTCACCCCTCCACTTT. Translating it yields CASSEAMETVYNSPLHF. V usage is TRBV2 and J usage is TRBJ1-6; perhaps TRBD1 as D (5 bases). With 0 bases removed from V and 3 bases from J, the gap between germline ends came to 12 bases. Germline V gene lookup returns CDR1 SNHLY and CDR2 FYNNEI. The CDR3 is 17 residues long. Full variable domain (remainder filled in from reference TRBV2 and TRBJ1-6): EPEVTQTPSHQVTQMGQEVILRCVPISNHLYFYWYRQILGQKVEFLVSFYNNEISEKSEIFDDQFSVERPDGSNFTLKIRSTKLEDSAMYFCASSEAMETVYNSPLHFGNGTRLTVT.

The genes are TRBV9 and TRBJ2-5; 8 positions agree with TRBD2. V lost 1 base to trimming and J lost 1 base; unmatched junction nucleotides: 9. Germline values: CDR1 SGDLS, CDR2 YYNGEE. The CDR3 totals 17 residues. CDR3 nucleotides: TGTGCCAGCAGCGTAACTAGCGGCACACTCCCCCAAGAGACCCAGTACTTC. It encodes CASSVTSGTLPQETQYF.

J is TRBJ1-1 and V is TRBV7-3; a weak D match, TRBD1 (5 bases). This CDR3 is built from 14 residues. Trimming stripped 0 bases from V and 3 bases from J, with 8 bases between. CDR1 SGHTA and CDR2 FQGTGA come from the germline V gene. For the CDR3, the DNA is TGTGCCAGCAGCTTAACTGGGGCGGACACTGAAGCTTTCTTT. Translated: CASSLTGADTEAFF.

This clone was recorded only once. The chain uses TRBV27 and TRBJ2-2; 7 bases match TRBD1. The CDR3 length is 15 residues. Germline V lookup: CDR1 MNHEY, CDR2 SMNVEV (reference sequence). The J segment lost 7 bases and the V segment lost 4 bases, leaving 9 bases of the junction unmatched. CDR3 DNA: TGTGCCAGCAGTTCCCACGACAGGGCGGTCGGGGAGCTGTTTTTT. Residues: CASSSHDRAVGELFF.

This clone was counted only a few times. This chain connects TRBV7-9 to TRBJ1-1; no clear D. CDR3 length: 15 amino acids. Trimming stripped 0 bases from V and 1 base from J, with 9 bases between. Germline CDR1 is SEHNR and CDR2 is FQNEAQ (reference sequence). Here the CDR3 reads CASSLASTQNTEAFF. In nucleotides, the CDR3 is TGTGCCAGCAGCTTAGCGTCCACACAGAACACTGAAGCTTTCTTT. Looking up the rest from reference TRBV7-9 and TRBJ1-1 gives the full variable domain: DTGVSQNPRHKITKRGQNVTFRCDPISEHNRLYWYRQTLGQGPEFLTYFQNEAQLEKSRLLSDRFSAERPKGSFSTLEIQRTEQGDSAMYLCASSLASTQNTEAFFGQGTRLTVV.

The V and J genes are TRBV14 and TRBJ1-2; D is perhaps TRBD1 (5 bases). CDR1 and CDR2 from the germline V gene are SGHDN and FVKESK. V dropped 0 bases and J dropped 8 bases, with 10 bases sitting between them. The CDR3 is 13 residues long. As DNA, the CDR3 is TGTGCCAGCAGCCAAGACATGGCAGGGGGCTACACCTTC. Amino acid sequence: CASSQDMAGGYTF.